The rows below give T cell receptor beta chains drawn from one sample of a study of blood T cell repertoires in COVID-19. Sequencing was performed with immunoSEQ multiplex PCR; in TCRdb, only in-frame clones are kept and a portion is missing. The sample lists about 110,000 clones, approximately 82% occurring once. The sequencing sample was made of peripheral blood. These receptors were collected from a woman in her sixties or seventies with acute or convalescent COVID-19. CDR3s include the opening cysteine and the closing phenylalanine or tryptophan.

TRBV29-1,CSLAGVIFMNTEAFF
TRBV4-3,CASSREADSYNEQFF
TRBV10-2,CASSVDSYEQYF
TRBV4-3,CASSPATGWNEQFF
TRBV20-1,CSAMSYWAFF
TRBV21-1,CASPRGQGAGYTF
TRBV27,CASSLVLDQPQHF
TRBV19,CASSPGQGTETQYF
TRBV4-3,CASSQVEGNTEAFF
TRBV3-1/TRBV3-2,CASSTLLQGAEEQYF
TRBV7-8,CASSSELAQNEQFF
TRBV12-3/TRBV12-4,CASSLKGNSPLHF
TRBV28,CASSVTGGFAHSYEQYF
TRBV7-9,CASSSGTSGGDQETQYF
TRBV28,CASSPTRTLSDSNQPQHF
TRBV27,CASSFDRLNEKLFF
TRBV28,CASSSNAGTGAGYTF